This T cell receptor beta chain came from a study of blood T cell repertoires in COVID-19. Study-level information: Both acute and convalescent COVID-19 samples were obtained from the United States, Italy and Spain.

The table came from immunoSEQ multiplex PCR; TCRdb's copy has only in-frame clones and leaves some out. The table shows approximately 250,000 clones, with about 87% occurring only once. The length of the CDR3 is 14 residues. The germline gives CDR1 MDHEN, CDR2 SYDVKM. V was trimmed by 3 bases and J by 7 bases, leaving 15 bases between them. The study drew participants aged roughly 18 to 89 years from approximately 23 US areas. The sequenced sample consisted of PBMCs or T cells enriched from blood (not recorded which). The receptor comes from a young woman with acute COVID-19. This chain uses TRBV28 with TRBJ2-5; possible D gene TRBD2, 6 bases. CDR3 nucleotides: TGTGCCAGCAGTTTTAACTCAGGAGGGGTGACCCAGTACTTC. Translated, it gives CASSFNSGGVTQYF.